The next 8 T cell receptor beta chains were all read from a single sample in a study of blood T cell repertoires in COVID-19. Assay: immunoSEQ multiplex PCR; the TCRdb copy retains only in-frame clones and omits some. Seen here are under 140,000 clones, more than 70% observed once, and the top ten hold over 3%. Sequenced input: peripheral blood. The source is a woman aged 45-59 years with acute or convalescent COVID-19.

The chain couples TRBV6-1 to TRBJ1-5; TRBD1 agrees at 9 bases. The ends lost 0 bases at V and 4 bases at J; junction bases unmatched: 7. CDR3 size: 17 residues. The germline gives CDR1 MNHNS, CDR2 SASEGT. The CDR3 loop is CASSEAPGTGNNQPQHF. For the CDR3, the DNA is TGTGCCAGCAGTGAAGCCCCCGGGACAGGGAATAATCAGCCCCAGCATTTT.

The rearrangement joins TRBV11-2 to TRBJ1-5; a possible D gene is TRBD1 (5 bases). Trimming shortened V by 0 bases and J by 5 bases, and 14 bases separated the two germline ends. Germline V gene sequence: CDR1 SGHAT, CDR2 FQNNGV. CDR3 size: 16 residues. Here the CDR3 reads CASSLEPRAMHQPQHF. The CDR3 DNA is TGTGCCAGCAGCTTAGAGCCCAGGGCTATGCATCAGCCCCAGCATTTT.

Concerning this clone: A much larger clone is a single base away; this may be a read error. The chain is built from TRBV5-1 and TRBJ2-3; D may be TRBD2 (6 bases). The CDR3 runs 14 residues. Germline CDR1 SGHRS, CDR2 YFSETQ. Trimming removed 0 bases at V and 2 bases at J, with 7 bases between. The CDR3 loop is CASSLGTTTDTQYF. The CDR3 nucleotides read TGCGCCAGCAGCTTGGGGACTACCACAGATACGCAGTATTTT.

V gene TRBV28 combines with J gene TRBJ2-1, with 12 bases matching TRBD2. The CDR3 is made up of 15 amino acids. Germline V gives CDR1 MDHEN, CDR2 SYDVKM. Trimming took 7 bases from V and 12 from J; bases not matched to a gene: 13. The CDR3 here is CASTPPSGRAVRQFF. The CDR3 nucleotides are TGTGCCAGCACGCCTCCTAGCGGGAGGGCCGTAAGGCAGTTCTTC. The full variable domain, its missing parts supplied by reference TRBV28 and TRBJ2-1, is DVKVTQSSRYLVKRTGEKVFLECVQDMDHENMFWYRQDPGLGLRLIYFSYDVKMKEKGDIPEGYSVSREKKERFSLILESASTNQTSMYLCASTPPSGRAVRQFFGPGTRLTVL.

This clone was detected once. The chain links TRBV7-2 to TRBJ1-4, with no clear D. Germline V gene sequence: CDR1 SGHTA, CDR2 FQGNSA. V gave up 2 bases and J gave up 2 bases, with 6 bases separating them. The length of the CDR3 is 14 residues. DNA of the CDR3: TGTGCCAGCAGCTTACTACAGACTAATGAAAAACTGTTTTTT. Translation gives CASSLLQTNEKLFF.

The V gene is TRBV29-1, the J gene TRBJ1-2; tentatively, D is TRBD1 (6 bases). The length of the CDR3 is 13 residues. Looked up from germline, CDR1 is SQVTM and CDR2 is ANQGSEA. V lost 3 bases and J 8 bases, leaving 16 bases between the germline ends. CDR3 loop: CSVDTDSSRGYTF. The CDR3 DNA reads TGCAGCGTTGATACGGACAGTTCGAGAGGCTACACCTTC.

The genes are TRBV19 and TRBJ2-1; D remains ambiguous. This CDR3 comprises 14 residues. The germline CDR1 and CDR2 sequences are LNHDA and SQIVND (reference sequence). Deletions cut 1 base from V and 4 bases from J, with 8 bases between. The CDR3 DNA follows: TGTGCCAGTAGTATAGTGGCGGAGTACAATGAGCAGTTCTTC. It yields the protein CASSIVAEYNEQFF.

The chain uses TRBV5-6 and TRBJ2-3; D perhaps matches TRBD1 (5 bases). V was cut by 5 bases and J by 2 bases, with 18 bases left in between. The CDR3 has 16 amino acids. CDR1 and CDR2 from the germline V gene are SGHDT and YYEEEE. CDR3 sequence reads: CASRPQVGPNTDTQYF. The DNA for the CDR3 is TGTGCCAGCAGACCCCAAGTGGGGCCCAACACAGATACGCAGTATTTT.